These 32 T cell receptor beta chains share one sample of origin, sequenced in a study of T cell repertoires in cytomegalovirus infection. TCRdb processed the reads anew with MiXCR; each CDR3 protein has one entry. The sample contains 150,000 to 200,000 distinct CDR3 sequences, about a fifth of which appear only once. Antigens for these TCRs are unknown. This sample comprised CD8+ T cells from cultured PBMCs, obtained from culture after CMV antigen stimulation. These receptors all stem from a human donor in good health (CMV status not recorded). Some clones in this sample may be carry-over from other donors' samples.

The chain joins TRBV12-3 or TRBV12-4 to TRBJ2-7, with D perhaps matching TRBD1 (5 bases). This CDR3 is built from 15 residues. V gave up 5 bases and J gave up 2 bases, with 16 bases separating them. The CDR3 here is CASSPRTNKPYEQYF. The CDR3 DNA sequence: TGTGCCAGCAGTCCCCGGACAAATAAGCCCTACGAGCAGTACTTC.

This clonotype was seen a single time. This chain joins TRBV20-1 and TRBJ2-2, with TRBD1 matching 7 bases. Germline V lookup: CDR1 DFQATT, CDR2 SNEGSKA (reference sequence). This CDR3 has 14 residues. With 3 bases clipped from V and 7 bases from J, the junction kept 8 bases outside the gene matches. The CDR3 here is CSARSKGAGGELFF. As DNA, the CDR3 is TGCAGTGCTAGGTCCAAGGGGGCTGGCGGGGAGCTGTTTTTT.

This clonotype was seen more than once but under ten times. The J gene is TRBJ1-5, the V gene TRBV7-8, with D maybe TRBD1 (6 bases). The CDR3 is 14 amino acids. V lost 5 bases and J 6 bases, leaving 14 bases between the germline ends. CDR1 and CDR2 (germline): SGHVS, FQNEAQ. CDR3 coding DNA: TGTGCCAGCAGCCCCGACAGGAGTACTCAGCCCCAGCATTTT. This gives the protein CASSPDRSTQPQHF.

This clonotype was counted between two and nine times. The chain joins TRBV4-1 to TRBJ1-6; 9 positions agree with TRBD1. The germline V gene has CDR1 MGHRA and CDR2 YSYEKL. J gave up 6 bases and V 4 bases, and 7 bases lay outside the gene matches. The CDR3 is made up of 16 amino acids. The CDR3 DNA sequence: TGCGCCAGCAGCCGCTGGACAGGGGAAGGTAATTCACCCCTCCACTTT. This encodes CASSRWTGEGNSPLHF.

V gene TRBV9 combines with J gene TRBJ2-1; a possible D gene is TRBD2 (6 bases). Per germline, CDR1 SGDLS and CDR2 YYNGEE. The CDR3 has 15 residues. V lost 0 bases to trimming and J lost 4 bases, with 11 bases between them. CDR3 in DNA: TGTGCCAGCAGCGTAGACGGGGGAGAATACAATGAGCAGTTCTTC. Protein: CASSVDGGEYNEQFF. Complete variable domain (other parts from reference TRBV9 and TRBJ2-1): DSGVTQTPKHLITATGQRVTLRCSPRSGDLSVYWYQQSLDQGLQFLIQYYNGEERAKGNILERFSAQQFPDLHSELNLSSLELGDSALYFCASSVDGGEYNEQFFGPGTRLTVL.

The CDR3 DNA reads as TGTGCCAGCAGCTGGGGGGGCCCCTACGAGCAGTACTTC. The encoded protein is CASSWGGPYEQYF. V is TRBV7-2 and J is TRBJ2-7; D is possibly TRBD2 (7 bases). The V end was cut by 4 bases, the J end by 2 bases, with 9 bases between. The CDR3 has 13 residues. Germline V lookup: CDR1 SGHTA, CDR2 FQGNSA.

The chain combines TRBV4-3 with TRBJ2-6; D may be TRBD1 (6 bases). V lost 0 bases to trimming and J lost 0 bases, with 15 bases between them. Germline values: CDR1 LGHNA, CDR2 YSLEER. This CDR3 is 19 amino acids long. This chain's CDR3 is CASSQDGAGARSGANVLTF. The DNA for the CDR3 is TGCGCCAGCAGCCAAGATGGGGCAGGGGCACGCTCTGGGGCCAACGTCCTGACTTTC.

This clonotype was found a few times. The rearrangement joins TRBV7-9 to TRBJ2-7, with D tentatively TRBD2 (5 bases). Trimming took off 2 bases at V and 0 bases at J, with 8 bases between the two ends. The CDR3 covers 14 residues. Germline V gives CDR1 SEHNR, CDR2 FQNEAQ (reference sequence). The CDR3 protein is CASSLSEVSYEQYF. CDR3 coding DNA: TGTGCCAGCAGCTTATCGGAGGTCTCCTACGAGCAGTACTTC.

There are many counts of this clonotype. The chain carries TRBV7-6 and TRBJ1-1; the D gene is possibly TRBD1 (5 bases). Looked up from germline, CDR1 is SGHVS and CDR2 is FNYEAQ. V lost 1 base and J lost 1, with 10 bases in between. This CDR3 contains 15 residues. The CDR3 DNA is TGTGCCAGCAGCTTAGTGGAAGGGGCGAACACTGAAGCTTTCTTT. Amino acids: CASSLVEGANTEAFF.

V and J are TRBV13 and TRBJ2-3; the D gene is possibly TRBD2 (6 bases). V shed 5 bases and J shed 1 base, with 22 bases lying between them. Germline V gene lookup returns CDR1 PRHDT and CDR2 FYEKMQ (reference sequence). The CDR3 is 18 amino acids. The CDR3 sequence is CASSNRGGVAIRTDTQYF. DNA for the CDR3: TGTGCCAGCAGCAACCGCGGCGGGGTCGCGATTCGCACAGATACGCAGTATTTT.

CDR3 sequence: CASSGSGDTEAFF. The CDR3 region has the DNA TGTGCCAGCAGTGGATCCGGGGACACTGAAGCTTTCTTT. V and J are TRBV6-1 and TRBJ1-1; D remains ambiguous. The ends were cut back, 4 bases at V and 3 bases at J, with 9 bases in the middle. Germline assignment: CDR1 MNHNS and CDR2 SASEGT. There are 13 residues in the CDR3.

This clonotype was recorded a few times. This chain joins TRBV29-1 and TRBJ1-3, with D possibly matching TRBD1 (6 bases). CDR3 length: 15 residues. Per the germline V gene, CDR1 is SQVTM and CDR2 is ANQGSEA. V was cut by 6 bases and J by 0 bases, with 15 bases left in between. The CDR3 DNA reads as TGCAGCGTCCTACGGGGGCAGCCCTCTGGAAACACCATATATTTT. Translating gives CSVLRGQPSGNTIYF.

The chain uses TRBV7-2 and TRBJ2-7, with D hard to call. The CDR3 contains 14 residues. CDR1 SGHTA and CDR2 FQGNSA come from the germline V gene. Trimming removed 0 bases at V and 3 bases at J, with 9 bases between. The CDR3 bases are TGTGCCAGCAGCTTAGCGAACGGATACTACGAGCAGTACTTC. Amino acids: CASSLANGYYEQYF.

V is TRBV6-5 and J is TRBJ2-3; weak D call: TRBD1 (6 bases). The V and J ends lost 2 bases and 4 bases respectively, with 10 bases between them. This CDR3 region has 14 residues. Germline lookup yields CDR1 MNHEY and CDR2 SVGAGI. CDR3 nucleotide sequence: TGTGCCAGCAGTTACCCAGGGGCGGCAGATACGCAGTATTTT. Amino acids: CASSYPGAADTQYF.

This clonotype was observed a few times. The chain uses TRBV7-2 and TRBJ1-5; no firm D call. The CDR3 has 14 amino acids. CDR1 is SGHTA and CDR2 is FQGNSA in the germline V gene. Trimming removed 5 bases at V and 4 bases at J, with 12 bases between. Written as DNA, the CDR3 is TGTGCCAGCAGCGTCACCTTGGGGAATCAGCCCCAGCATTTT. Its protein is CASSVTLGNQPQHF.

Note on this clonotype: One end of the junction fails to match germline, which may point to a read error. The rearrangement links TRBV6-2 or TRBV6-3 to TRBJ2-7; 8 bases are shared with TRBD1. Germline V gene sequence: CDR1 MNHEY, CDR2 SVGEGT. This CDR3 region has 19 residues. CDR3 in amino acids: CARSSSTILQGAKPYEQYF. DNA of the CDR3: TGTGCCCGCAGTTCATCAACGATTCTTCAGGGGGCGAAACCCTACGAGCAGTACTTC.

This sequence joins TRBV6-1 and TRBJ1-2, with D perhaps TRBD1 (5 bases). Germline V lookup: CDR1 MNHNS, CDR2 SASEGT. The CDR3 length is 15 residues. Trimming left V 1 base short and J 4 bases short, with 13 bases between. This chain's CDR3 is CASSEVYQGTYGYTF. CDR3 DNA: TGTGCCAGCAGTGAAGTCTACCAAGGGACCTATGGCTACACCTTC.

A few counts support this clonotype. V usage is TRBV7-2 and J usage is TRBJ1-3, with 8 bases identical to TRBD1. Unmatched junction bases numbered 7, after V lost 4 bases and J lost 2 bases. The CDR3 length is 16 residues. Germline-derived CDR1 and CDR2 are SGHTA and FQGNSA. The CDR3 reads CASSSQGAPAGNTIYF. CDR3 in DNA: TGTGCCAGCAGCTCGCAGGGGGCGCCGGCTGGAAACACCATATATTTT.

CDR3 sequence: CSARDPGRGGDEQFF. The CDR3 region has the DNA TGCAGTGCTAGAGATCCTGGCAGGGGAGGCGATGAGCAGTTCTTC. The chain recombines TRBV20-1 with TRBJ2-1; D is perhaps TRBD1 or TRBD2 (6 bases each). Trimming removed 0 bases at V and 8 bases at J, with 17 bases between. CDR1 and CDR2 from the germline V gene are DFQATT and SNEGSKA (reference sequence). This CDR3 contains 15 residues.

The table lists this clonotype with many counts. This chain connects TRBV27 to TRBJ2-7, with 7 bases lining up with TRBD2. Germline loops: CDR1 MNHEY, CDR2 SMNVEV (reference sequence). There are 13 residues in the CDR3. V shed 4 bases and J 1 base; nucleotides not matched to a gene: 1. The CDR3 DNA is TGTGCCAGCAGTTCGGGGGGTTCCTACGAGCAGTACTTC. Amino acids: CASSSGGSYEQYF.

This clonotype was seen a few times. The CDR3 DNA reads TGTGCCAGCAGCCAAGTGGAAGAGACTGAAGCTTTCTTT. Protein sequence: CASSQVEETEAFF. The chain carries TRBV7-8 and TRBJ1-1; D gene uncertain. The germline V gene encodes CDR1 SGHVS and CDR2 FQNEAQ. The V and J ends lost 5 bases and 5 bases respectively, with 12 bases between them. This CDR3 spans 13 amino acids.

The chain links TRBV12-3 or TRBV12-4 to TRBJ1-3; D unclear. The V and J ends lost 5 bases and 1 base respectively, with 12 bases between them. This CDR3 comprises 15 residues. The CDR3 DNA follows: TGTGCCAGCAGTGCCGACGCGAATTCTGGAAACACCATATATTTT. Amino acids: CASSADANSGNTIYF.

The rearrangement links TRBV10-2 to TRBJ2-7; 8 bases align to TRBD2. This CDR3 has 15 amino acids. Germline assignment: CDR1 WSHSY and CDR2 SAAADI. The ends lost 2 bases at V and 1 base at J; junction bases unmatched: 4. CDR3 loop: CASSEAQRGSYEQYF. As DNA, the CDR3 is TGCGCCAGCAGTGAGGCCCAGCGGGGGTCCTACGAGCAGTACTTC.

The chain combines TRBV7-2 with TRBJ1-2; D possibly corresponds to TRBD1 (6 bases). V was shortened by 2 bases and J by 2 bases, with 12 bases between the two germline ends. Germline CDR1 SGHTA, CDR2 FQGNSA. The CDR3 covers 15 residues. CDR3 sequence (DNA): TGTGCCAGCAGCTTATGGACAGCACTAAACTATGGCTACACCTTC. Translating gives CASSLWTALNYGYTF.

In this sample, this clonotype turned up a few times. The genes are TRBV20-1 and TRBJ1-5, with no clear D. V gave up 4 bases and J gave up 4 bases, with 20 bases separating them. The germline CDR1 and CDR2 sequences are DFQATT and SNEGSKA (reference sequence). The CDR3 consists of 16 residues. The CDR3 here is CSANDVGETLNQPQHF. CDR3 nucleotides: TGCAGTGCTAACGATGTCGGGGAGACGTTAAATCAGCCCCAGCATTTT.

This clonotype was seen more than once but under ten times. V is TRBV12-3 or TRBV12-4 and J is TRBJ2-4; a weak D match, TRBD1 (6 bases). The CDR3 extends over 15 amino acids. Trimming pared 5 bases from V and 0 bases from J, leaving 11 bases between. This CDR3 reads CASSTDRVAKNIQYF. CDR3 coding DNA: TGTGCCAGCAGTACGGACAGAGTAGCCAAAAACATTCAGTACTTC.

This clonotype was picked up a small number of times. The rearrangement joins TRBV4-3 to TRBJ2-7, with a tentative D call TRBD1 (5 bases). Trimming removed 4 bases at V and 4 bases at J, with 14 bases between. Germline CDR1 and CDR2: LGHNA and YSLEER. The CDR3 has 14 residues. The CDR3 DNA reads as TGCGCCAGCAGCCCCTACCCAGGGCAGTACGAGCAGTACTTC. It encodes CASSPYPGQYEQYF.

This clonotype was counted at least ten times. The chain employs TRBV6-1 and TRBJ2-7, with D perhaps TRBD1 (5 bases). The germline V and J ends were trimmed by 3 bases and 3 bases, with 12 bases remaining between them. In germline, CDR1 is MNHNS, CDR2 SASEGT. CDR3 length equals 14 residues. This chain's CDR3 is CASSEMPRGYEQYF. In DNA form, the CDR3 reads TGTGCCAGCAGTGAGATGCCTAGGGGCTACGAGCAGTACTTC.

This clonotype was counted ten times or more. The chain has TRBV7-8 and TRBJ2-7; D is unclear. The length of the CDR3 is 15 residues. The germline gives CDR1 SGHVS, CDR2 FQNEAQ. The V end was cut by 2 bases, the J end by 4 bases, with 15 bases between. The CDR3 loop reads CASSLSSRMDYEQYF. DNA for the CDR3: TGTGCCAGCAGCTTATCGTCCAGGATGGATTACGAGCAGTACTTC.

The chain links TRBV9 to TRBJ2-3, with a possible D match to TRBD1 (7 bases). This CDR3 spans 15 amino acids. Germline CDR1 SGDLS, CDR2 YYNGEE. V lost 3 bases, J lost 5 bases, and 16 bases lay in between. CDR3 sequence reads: CASSAPGQGGDTQYF. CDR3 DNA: TGTGCCAGCAGCGCCCCTGGGCAGGGGGGAGATACGCAGTATTTT. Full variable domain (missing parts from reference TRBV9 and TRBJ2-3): DSGVTQTPKHLITATGQRVTLRCSPRSGDLSVYWYQQSLDQGLQFLIQYYNGEERAKGNILERFSAQQFPDLHSELNLSSLELGDSALYFCASSAPGQGGDTQYFGPGTRLTVL.

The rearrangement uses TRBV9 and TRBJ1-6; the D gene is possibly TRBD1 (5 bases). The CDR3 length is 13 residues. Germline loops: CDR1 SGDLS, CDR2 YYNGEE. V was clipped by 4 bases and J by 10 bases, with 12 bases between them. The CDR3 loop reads CASSSGPGSPLHF. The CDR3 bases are TGTGCCAGCAGCTCAGGGCCCGGATCACCCCTCCACTTT.

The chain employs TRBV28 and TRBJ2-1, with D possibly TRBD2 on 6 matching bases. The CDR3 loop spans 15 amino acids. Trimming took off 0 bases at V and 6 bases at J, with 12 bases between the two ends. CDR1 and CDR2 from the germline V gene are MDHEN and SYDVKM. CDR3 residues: CASSLWAGTGNEQFF. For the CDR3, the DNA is TGTGCCAGCAGTTTATGGGCGGGGACGGGCAATGAGCAGTTCTTC.